Here is one TCR beta chain with its context. This specimen comes from a study of blood T cell repertoires in COVID-19. For the study at large: The United States, Italy and Spain supplied acute and convalescent COVID-19 samples. Nucleic acid was either cDNA or gDNA, and it came from T cells, B-cell-depleted T cells, or PBMCs.

Authors' processing steps: Amplification of reference gene primers provided the estimated nucleated cell counts. The data were produced by immunoSEQ multiplex PCR, yet TCRdb's version contains in-frame clones alone and is incomplete. That table supplies the V and J calls and clone size; D and trimming were determined from the DNA. The data hold over 250,000 clones, with 70% to 90% observed a single time. V lost 2 bases and J 2 bases, leaving 13 bases between the germline ends. Per germline, CDR1 WSHSY and CDR2 SAAADI. The CDR3 spans 15 residues. This clonotype was sampled from a man aged 50-59 years with active or convalescent COVID-19. The sample taken for sequencing was peripheral blood. V gene TRBV10-2 combines with J gene TRBJ2-7; D is possibly TRBD2 (5 bases). CDR3 protein: CASSEGGWEPYEQYF. The CDR3 DNA reads as TGCGCCAGCAGTGAGGGCGGGTGGGAACCCTACGAGCAGTACTTC.